Sequencing of this T cell receptor beta chain was carried out in a study of T cell repertoires in cytomegalovirus infection. Study as a whole: Recently described HLA-C-restricted plus well-studied HLA-B-restricted CMV epitopes were used. Both a matching HLA type and CMV infection were indicated by public TCR beta signatures.

The V gene lost 5 bases and the J gene lost 2 bases, with 17 bases spanning the gap. The CDR3 runs 16 residues. The germline V gene has CDR1 SEHNR and CDR2 FQNEAQ (reference sequence). Study-level points and caveats: Carriers of CMV and the relevant HLA type were discriminated by public TCR beta frequency. CMV-specific HLA-C-restricted TCR beta clonotypes dominated the ex vivo response.

To note about this clonotype: No antigen is known for it.

TCRdb analysed the reads with MiXCR anew, one entry per CDR3 protein. The sample consists of around 120,000 distinct CDR3 sequences, roughly 39% of them appearing once. The rearrangement uses TRBV7-9 and TRBJ2-3; maybe TRBD1 (6 bases). This TCR derives from a human donor in good health (CMV status not recorded). Some clones in this sample may be carry-over from other donors' samples. The specimen comprised CD8+ T cells from cultured PBMCs, sampled from culture after CMV antigen stimulation. The CDR3 region has the DNA TGTGCCAGCAGCATTCACAGGGTCCTTAACACAGATACGCAGTATTTT. Protein: CASSIHRVLNTDTQYF.